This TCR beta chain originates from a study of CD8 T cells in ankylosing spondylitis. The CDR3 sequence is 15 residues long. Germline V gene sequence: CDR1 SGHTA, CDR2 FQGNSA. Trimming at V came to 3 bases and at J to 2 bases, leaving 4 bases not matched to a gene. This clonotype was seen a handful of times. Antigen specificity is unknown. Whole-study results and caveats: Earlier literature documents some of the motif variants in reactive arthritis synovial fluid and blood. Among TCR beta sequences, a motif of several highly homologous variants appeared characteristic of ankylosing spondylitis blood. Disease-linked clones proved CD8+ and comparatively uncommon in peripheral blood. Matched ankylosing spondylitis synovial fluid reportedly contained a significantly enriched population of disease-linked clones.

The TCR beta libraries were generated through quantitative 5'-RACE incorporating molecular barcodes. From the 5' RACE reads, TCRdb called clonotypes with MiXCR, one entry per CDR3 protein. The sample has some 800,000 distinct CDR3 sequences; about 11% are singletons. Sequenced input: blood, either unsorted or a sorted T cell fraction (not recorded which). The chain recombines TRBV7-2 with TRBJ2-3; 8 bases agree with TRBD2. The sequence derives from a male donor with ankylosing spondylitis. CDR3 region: CASSLQRGFTDTQYF. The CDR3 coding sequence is TGTGCCAGCAGCTTGCAGCGGGGGTTCACAGATACGCAGTATTTT.